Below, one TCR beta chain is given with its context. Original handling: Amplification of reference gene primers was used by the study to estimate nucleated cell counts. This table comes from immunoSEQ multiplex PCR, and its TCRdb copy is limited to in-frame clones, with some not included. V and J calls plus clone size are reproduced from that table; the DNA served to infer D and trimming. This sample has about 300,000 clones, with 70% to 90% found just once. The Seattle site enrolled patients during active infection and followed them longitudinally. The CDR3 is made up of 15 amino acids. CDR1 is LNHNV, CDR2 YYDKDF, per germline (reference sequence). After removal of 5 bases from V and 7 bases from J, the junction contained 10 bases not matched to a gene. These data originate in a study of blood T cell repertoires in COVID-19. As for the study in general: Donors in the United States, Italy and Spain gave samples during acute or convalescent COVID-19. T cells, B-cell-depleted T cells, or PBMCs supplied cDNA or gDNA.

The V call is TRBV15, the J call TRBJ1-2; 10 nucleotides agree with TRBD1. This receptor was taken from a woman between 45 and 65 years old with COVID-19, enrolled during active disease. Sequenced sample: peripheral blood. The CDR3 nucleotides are TGTGCCACCAGCGCGCGGGACAGGGGTTGGGGTGGCTACACCTTC. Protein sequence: CATSARDRGWGGYTF.